The 18 T cell receptor beta chains below were found in one sample sequenced in a study of identical twins. A single record per CDR3 protein comes from TCRdb applying MiXCR to the 5' RACE reads. This sample has 500,000 to 700,000 distinct CDR3 sequences, with 7.1% found just once. These sequences were also reported in another study, on yellow fever vaccine responses in identical twins.

Sequencing was performed on PBMCs. Receptors were obtained from a woman aged 18-29 years in good health.

The chain has TRBV19 and TRBJ2-1; TRBD2 is a possible D gene (6 bases). V lost 9 bases, J lost 2 bases, and 11 bases lay in between. Germline values: CDR1 LNHDA, CDR2 SQIVND (reference sequence). This CDR3 has 13 amino acids. CDR3 residues: CASRETAYNEQFF. CDR3 in DNA: TGTGCCAGCCGGGAGACGGCCTACAATGAGCAGTTCTTC.

This chain uses TRBV6-1 with TRBJ2-7, with 8 bases identical to TRBD2. The J segment lost 3 bases and the V segment lost 6 bases, leaving 19 bases of the junction unmatched. This CDR3 contains 18 residues. Germline V gene data show CDR1 as MNHNS and CDR2 as SASEGT. The CDR3 protein is CASREGVVAGGLNYEQYF. For the CDR3, the DNA is TGTGCCAGCAGGGAGGGGGTGGTGGCGGGAGGCCTCAACTACGAGCAGTACTTC.

The V call is TRBV12-3 or TRBV12-4, the J call TRBJ1-1; maybe TRBD1 (6 bases). Trimming left V 1 base short and J 4 bases short, with 13 bases between. The CDR3 runs to 15 residues. The CDR3 sequence: CASSLEGKGGTEAFF. As DNA, the CDR3 is TGTGCCAGCAGTTTAGAGGGGAAGGGGGGCACTGAAGCTTTCTTT.

This clonotype has only a few counts. The chain uses TRBV2 and TRBJ2-7; no clear D gene. The V end lost 5 bases, the J end lost 1 base, and 12 bases lay between the germline ends. Germline values: CDR1 SNHLY, CDR2 FYNNEI. This CDR3 region has 14 residues. The chain's CDR3 is CASSYPVLSYEQYV. CDR3 sequence (DNA): TGTGCCAGCAGTTACCCCGTCTTATCCTACGAGCAGTACGTC.

This clonotype appeared a few times. The rearrangement joins TRBV9 to TRBJ1-1; D gene ambiguous. Trimming cost V 4 bases and J 11 bases, with 15 bases left between them. The CDR3 totals 12 residues. Germline V gives CDR1 SGDLS, CDR2 YYNGEE. The CDR3 nucleotides read TGTGCCAGCAGCCCCATGACTCTCGGGGCTTTCTTT. Its translation is CASSPMTLGAFF.

This clonotype was picked up many times. This chain uses TRBV4-1 with TRBJ1-5; 8 positions match TRBD1. The germline gives CDR1 MGHRA, CDR2 YSYEKL. This CDR3 is 17 amino acids long. V was clipped by 1 base and J by 5 bases; unmatched bases: 10. CDR3 loop: CASSQGAGQGSYQPQHF. The DNA for the CDR3 is TGCGCCAGCAGCCAAGGGGCTGGACAGGGATCATATCAGCCCCAGCATTTT.

There are a few counts of this clonotype. J is TRBJ2-3 and V is TRBV7-9; D call uncertain. CDR3 size: 15 residues. V lost 1 base and J lost 2, with 10 bases in between. The germline CDR1 and CDR2 sequences are SEHNR and FQNEAQ (reference sequence). CDR3 in amino acids: CASSLGPPPTDTQYF. CDR3 bases: TGTGCCAGCAGCTTAGGCCCCCCCCCCACAGATACGCAGTATTTT.

The chain is built from TRBV7-9 and TRBJ2-7; either TRBD1 or TRBD2 may fit D (5 bases each). This CDR3 is built from 11 residues. Germline V gene data show CDR1 as SEHNR and CDR2 as FQNEAQ (reference sequence). The V end lost 5 bases, the J end lost 13 bases, and 15 bases lay between the germline ends. The CDR3 reads CASSTRRDGYV. For the CDR3, the DNA is TGTGCCAGCAGCACCCGACGGGACGGATACGTC.

This clonotype has only a few counts. This chain joins TRBV7-6 and TRBJ2-1, with D hard to call. Deletions cut 7 bases from V and 2 bases from J, with 12 bases between. This CDR3 region has 14 residues. The germline gives CDR1 SGHVS, CDR2 FNYEAQ. The CDR3 region has the DNA TGTGCCAGCACCTCCTATACGACCTACAATGAGCAGTTCTTC. Residues: CASTSYTTYNEQFF. Filled out from reference TRBV7-6 and TRBJ2-1, the complete variable domain reads GAGVSQSPRYKVTKRGQDVALRCDPISGHVSLYWYRQALGQGPEFLTYFNYEAQQDKSGLPNDRFSAERPEGSISTLTIQRTEQRDSAMYRCASTSYTTYNEQFFGPGTRLTVL.

A few counts support this clonotype. The chain couples TRBV20-1 to TRBJ2-2, with TRBD1 as a possible D gene (6 bases). The CDR3 totals 14 residues. Trimming cost V 4 bases and J 5 bases, with 14 bases left between them. Germline V gene sequence: CDR1 DFQATT, CDR2 SNEGSKA (reference sequence). DNA of the CDR3: TGCAGTGCTACACAGGGATTAAGGACCGGGGAGCTGTTTTTT. As protein: CSATQGLRTGELFF.

This clonotype was counted at least ten times. This chain uses TRBV9 with TRBJ1-2; 7 nucleotides align to TRBD1. The CDR3 length is 13 residues. CDR1 is SGDLS, CDR2 YYNGEE, per germline. V lost 4 bases to trimming and J lost 4 bases; unmatched junction nucleotides: 4. The CDR3: CASSTGQRYGYTF. The CDR3 bases are TGTGCCAGCAGCACGGGACAGCGCTATGGCTACACCTTC.

This clonotype appeared many times. The genes are TRBV7-9 and TRBJ2-3; the D is unclear. The V gene's germline CDR1 is SEHNR and CDR2 FQNEAQ (reference sequence). This CDR3 is 16 amino acids long. The germline V and J ends were trimmed by 5 bases and 0 bases, with 15 bases remaining between them. The CDR3 protein is CASSISTQRSTDTQYF. The CDR3 DNA reads TGTGCCAGCAGCATCTCGACTCAAAGAAGCACAGATACGCAGTATTTT.

This clonotype appeared a few times. CDR3 sequence: CASSLSGHPRGNEQYF. The CDR3 DNA follows: TGTGCCAGCAGCCTCTCGGGACACCCGCGCGGAAACGAGCAGTACTTC. This chain uses TRBV7-2 with TRBJ2-7; a weak D match, TRBD1 (6 bases). The ends were cut back, 5 bases at V and 5 bases at J, with 22 bases in the middle. Germline CDR1 and CDR2: SGHTA and FQGNSA. The CDR3 has 16 residues.

This clonotype came up many times. The rearrangement uses TRBV5-5 and TRBJ2-1; the D call may be TRBD1 or TRBD2 (6 bases each). CDR3 length: 14 amino acids. Germline V gives CDR1 SGHKS, CDR2 YYEKEE (reference sequence). Between the trimmed V and J ends, which lost 0 bases and 7 bases, there was a span of 11 bases. CDR3 region: CASSLVRGLNEQFF. In DNA, the CDR3 is TGTGCCAGCAGCTTGGTTCGGGGGCTGAATGAGCAGTTCTTC. Full variable domain (outside the CDR3, taken from reference TRBV5-5 and TRBJ2-1): DAGVTQSPTHLIKTRGQQVTLRCSPISGHKSVSWYQQVLGQGPQFIFQYYEKEERGRGNFPDRFSARQFPNYSSELNVNALLLGDSALYLCASSLVRGLNEQFFGPGTRLTVL.

The CDR3 sequence is CASSLGRDREYF. CDR3 DNA: TGCGCCAGCAGCTTGGGCCGGGACCGGGAGTACTTC. The gene calls are TRBV5-1 and TRBJ2-7, with D perhaps given as TRBD1 or TRBD2 (5 bases each). The V and J ends lost 0 bases and 11 bases respectively, with 12 bases between them. There are 12 residues in the CDR3. CDR1 SGHRS and CDR2 YFSETQ come from the germline V gene.

There are a few counts of this clonotype. The chain employs TRBV6-2 or TRBV6-3 and TRBJ1-2; 8 bases line up with TRBD1. The CDR3 sequence is 22 residues long. The V segment lost 3 bases and the J segment 0 bases; nucleotides outside the gene matches: 24. Germline loops: CDR1 MNHEY, CDR2 SVGEGT. CDR3 in DNA: TGTGCCAGCAGTTATTCCGACAGGGGTGTCCTCGCCCGGGTCCTTCCTAACTATGGCTACACCTTC. Its translation is CASSYSDRGVLARVLPNYGYTF.

This clonotype showed up many times. The chain links TRBV24-1 to TRBJ2-1; D is uncertain. The CDR3 runs to 12 residues. Germline CDR1 and CDR2: KGHDR and SFDVKD. Trimming left V 5 bases short and J 6 bases short, with 7 bases between. The CDR3 region is CATSAQVNEQFF. DNA of the CDR3: TGTGCCACCAGTGCCCAGGTCAATGAGCAGTTCTTC.

In its sample, this clonotype was seen a few times. V usage is TRBV28 and J usage is TRBJ2-1, with D possibly being TRBD1 (6 bases). CDR1 MDHEN and CDR2 SYDVKM come from the germline V gene. The CDR3 loop spans 14 amino acids. V dropped 6 bases and J dropped 6 bases, with 15 bases sitting between them. CDR3 sequence: CASRWGLGGNEQFF. CDR3 DNA sequence: TGTGCCAGCAGGTGGGGGCTTGGGGGCAATGAGCAGTTCTTC.